The T cell receptor beta chain described here comes from a study of cytomegalovirus exposure and HLA in healthy donors. With regard to this clone: Its antigen remains unknown. Other DNA sequences in the sample encode the same CDR3.

Broader study findings: In an earlier analysis, productive rearrangement rates for most beta V segments clustered near 87% or 30%. V- and J-gene trimming in TCR beta was tied to a missense DCLRE1C variant by an analysis performed later.

The PCR ran on 60 Vbeta and 13 Jbeta primers. Here immunoSEQ multiplex PCR was the method, and the copy in TCRdb shows in-frame clones only, minus some. The data hold 150,000 to 200,000 clones, with roughly 82% observed a single time. CDR3 length: 14 residues. With V trimmed by 5 bases and J by 6 bases, 4 bases remained unmatched. CDR1 is SEHNR, CDR2 FQNEAQ, per germline (reference sequence). The TCR comes from a man aged 40-50 years in good health and CMV-seronegative. V and J are TRBV7-9 and TRBJ1-4; 9 bases fit TRBD1. Material: PBMCs. The CDR3 sequence is CASSLRQGDEKLFF. The DNA for the CDR3 is TGTGCCAGCAGCCTGCGACAGGGGGATGAAAAACTGTTTTTT.